This T cell receptor beta chain was identified during a study of blood T cell repertoires in COVID-19. Across the study: The United States, Italy and Spain supplied acute and convalescent COVID-19 samples. T cells, B-cell-depleted T cells, or PBMCs supplied cDNA or gDNA.

In the original processing: The assay estimated nucleated cells by amplifying reference gene primers. Using immunoSEQ multiplex PCR, the repertoire was profiled, and TCRdb retains in-frame clones only, with some absent. D and trimming come from the DNA, and the V and J calls and clone size come from that table. The table shows fewer than 250,000 clones, with roughly 80% occurring only once. This clone showed up just once. This CDR3 region has 15 residues. The V end lost 5 bases, the J end lost 4 bases, and 16 bases lay between the germline ends. Germline CDR1 SGHTA, CDR2 FQGNSA. The sequenced sample was peripheral blood. The chain employs TRBV7-2 and TRBJ2-3; tentatively, D is TRBD2 (6 bases). The source is a woman between 50 and 59 years old with acute or convalescent COVID-19. The CDR3 DNA reads TGTGCCAGCAGCGGCGCGCGGGGTTGGGCAGATACGCAGTATTTT. Its translation: CASSGARGWADTQYF.